This TCR beta chain was obtained from a study of technical replicates of blood from a few donors. Clones were read by immunoSEQ multiplex PCR, and TCRdb kept only the in-frame ones, dropping some. This table has approximately 88,000 clones, about 93% appearing once. The V gene's germline CDR1 is SGDLS and CDR2 YYNGEE. With 3 bases removed from V and 2 bases from J, the gap between germline ends came to 11 bases. The CDR3 is made up of 14 amino acids. The sequenced material came from T cells isolated from PBMCs. The chain couples TRBV9 to TRBJ2-5; perhaps TRBD2 as D (6 bases). The TCR originated in a human donor in good health. The CDR3 loop is CASSEGLGQETQYF. In nucleotides, the CDR3 is TGTGCCAGCAGCGAGGGACTTGGACAAGAGACCCAGTACTTC.